A selection of T cell receptor beta chains follows, all from one sample in a study of healthy donors' naive CD4 and CD8 T cells. TCRdb fed the reads into MiXCR, producing one record per CDR3 protein. The table includes 150,000 to 200,000 distinct CDR3 sequences, around three quarters detected once. The sample was naive CD4+ and CD8+ T cells sorted from blood, pooled from several donors. The source of these receptors is a pool of human donors in good health; the sample pools cells from several healthy donors. Each CDR3 is given with its conserved first and last residue. A D gene is named only where the DNA matches it firmly. A clone size is listed for some rows: how often the clone was seen (once, few, many), or a class if it is expanded.

>NA|TRBJ1-2|TRBV7-9|few
TGTGCCAGCACCCTAATTGAGGGCTACACCTTC
CASTLIEGYTF
>NA|TRBJ1-1|TRBV5-4|NA
TGTGCCAGCAGCCCGGTGGGTTTGAACACTGAAGCTTTCTTT
CASSPVGLNTEAFF
>TRBD1|TRBJ1-3|TRBV19|NA
TGTGCCAGTAGTATCCCTTGGTCGACAGGGGGAAACACCATATATTTT
CASSIPWSTGGNTIYF
>NA|TRBJ2-7|TRBV2|NA
TGTGCCAGCAGTGAAGTGGTTCGGCACCTCTCCTACGAGCAGTACTTC
CASSEVVRHLSYEQYF
>NA|TRBJ2-5|TRBV30|NA
TGTGCCTGGAGTAGACTTAGCGGTATACAAGAGACCCAGTACTTC
CAWSRLSGIQETQYF
>NA|TRBJ1-2|TRBV29-1|NA
TGCAGCGCTGGAATAGGGGCAAACTATGGCTACACCTTC
CSAGIGANYGYTF
>TRBD1|TRBJ2-5|TRBV11-2|NA
TGTGCCAGCAGCTCGGGACAGTTCGAAGAGACCCAGTACTTC
CASSSGQFEETQYF
>NA|TRBJ2-7|TRBV19|NA
TGTGCCAGTAGTATTGGTGGGACCGAGCAGTACTTC
CASSIGGTEQYF
>NA|TRBJ1-1|TRBV6-5|NA
TGTGCCAGCAGTCCCGTTCGGCGGAACACTGAAGCTTTCTTT
CASSPVRRNTEAFF
>NA|TRBJ2-1|TRBV29-1|NA
TGCAGCGTTCTAACCTTGATTTACAATGAGCAGTTCTTC
CSVLTLIYNEQFF
>NA|TRBJ1-1|TRBV30|few
TGTGCCTGGAGTGTACGACATGCTGAAGCTTTCTTT
CAWSVRHAEAFF
>TRBD1|TRBJ2-5|TRBV19|NA
TGTGCCAGTAGTATCGGACAGGGGGCAATTATCGGGGAGACCCAGTACTTC
CASSIGQGAIIGETQYF
>NA|TRBJ1-3|TRBV29-1|NA
TGCAGCGTTAGGGCCGGAAACACCATATATTTT
CSVRAGNTIYF
>TRBD2|TRBJ2-7|TRBV6-5|NA
TGTGCCAGCAGTTATAGCGGGAGCTCCTACGAGCAGTACTTC
CASSYSGSSYEQYF
>NA|TRBJ2-3|TRBV5-6|NA
TGTGCCAGCAGCGCCAAGGCCCACGGGAAGCGAGATACGCAGTATTTT
CASSAKAHGKRDTQYF